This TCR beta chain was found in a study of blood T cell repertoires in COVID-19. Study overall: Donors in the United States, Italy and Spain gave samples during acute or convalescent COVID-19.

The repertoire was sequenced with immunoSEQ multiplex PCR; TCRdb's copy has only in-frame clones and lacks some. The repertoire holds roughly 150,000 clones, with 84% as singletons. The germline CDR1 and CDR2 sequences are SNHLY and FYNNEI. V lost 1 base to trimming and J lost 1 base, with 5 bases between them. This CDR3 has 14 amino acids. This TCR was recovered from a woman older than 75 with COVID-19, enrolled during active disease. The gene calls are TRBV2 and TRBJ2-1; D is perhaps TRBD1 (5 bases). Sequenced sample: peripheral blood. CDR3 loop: CASSEEGSYNEQFF. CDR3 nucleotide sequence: TGTGCCAGCAGTGAAGAGGGGTCCTACAATGAGCAGTTCTTC.